This T cell receptor beta chain emerged from a study of OX40 agonist ivuxolimab in advanced cancers. Germline CDR1 is MDHEN and CDR2 is SYDVKM. Trimming took off 7 bases at V and 5 bases at J, with 6 bases between the two ends. The CDR3 length is 11 residues. Measured with immunoSEQ multiplex PCR; TCRdb has only the in-frame clones, and not every one. This sample has tens of thousands of clones, with about nine tenths found just once. The rearrangement uses TRBV28 and TRBJ1-5; D is ambiguous. The sequences come from CD4+ or CD8+ T cells sorted from blood, collected in a trial of the OX40 agonist ivuxolimab. The sequence came from an adult with an advanced solid tumor such as melanoma, head and neck, liver or kidney cancer. The CDR3 loop reads CASNRHQPQHF. The CDR3 DNA reads TGTGCCAGCAATCGTCATCAGCCCCAGCATTTT.